This TCR beta chain was recovered during a study of T cell responses to AZD1222 COVID-19 vaccine. Whole-study findings and limits: It was only after the peak T cell response that any repertoires were sampled. Unmutated variant regions are reportedly targeted by nearly half of spike-specific TCRs. Donors in the cohort were predominantly white British and more often female, and clonal diversity was possibly underestimated.

Generated by immunoSEQ multiplex PCR, the TCRdb table keeps only in-frame clones and is missing some. The sample carries some 150,000 clones, more than 75% recorded once. This clone has only a few counts. What it binds is unknown. Germline assignment: CDR1 SNHLY and CDR2 FYNNEI. This CDR3 has 12 amino acids. V dropped 7 bases and J dropped 7 bases, with 13 bases sitting between them. This sequence joins TRBV2 and TRBJ1-2, with D perhaps TRBD1 (5 bases). The source is an adult in good health. The sample was peripheral blood, taken on day 0 of MenACWY control vaccination. The CDR3: CASTGDGSGYTF. DNA of the CDR3: TGTGCCAGCACCGGGGACGGCTCTGGCTACACCTTC.